The source of this T cell receptor (beta chain) is a study of T-cell memory formation after mild COVID-19. At the level of the study: Across donors, TCR clusters were largely donor specific. Overall study results and limits: Cross-reactive memory apparently joined, as some responding clones appeared in pre-infection memory. Contracting CD8+ clones were enriched in EMRA, CD4+ mainly in CM and EM. Clones contracting over day 15 to 85 were CD4/CD8 balanced, with later expanders leaning CD4+.

About this clonotype: Its cognate antigen is unknown.

V shed 1 base, J shed 0 bases, and the junction held 1 base outside the gene matches. The CDR3 spans 15 residues. Germline V gene lookup returns CDR1 SSHAT and CDR2 FNYEAQ (reference sequence). TCRdb analysed the 5' RACE reads with MiXCR anew, one entry per CDR3 protein. This sample yields 250,000 or so distinct CDR3 sequences, of which roughly 18% are seen a single time; 23% belongs to the top ten. Sequencing was carried out using PBMCs or a T cell subset sorted from them (not recorded which). The clonotype originates from a man between 18 and 29 years old who had mild COVID-19 (a few samples of this study predate the infection). Cell type and time point are not known. The chain has TRBV7-7 and TRBJ2-5; TRBD1 agrees at 8 bases. The CDR3 region has the DNA TGTGCCAGCAGCTTAGGACAGGGGTACCAAGAGACCCAGTACTTC. Amino acids: CASSLGQGYQETQYF.